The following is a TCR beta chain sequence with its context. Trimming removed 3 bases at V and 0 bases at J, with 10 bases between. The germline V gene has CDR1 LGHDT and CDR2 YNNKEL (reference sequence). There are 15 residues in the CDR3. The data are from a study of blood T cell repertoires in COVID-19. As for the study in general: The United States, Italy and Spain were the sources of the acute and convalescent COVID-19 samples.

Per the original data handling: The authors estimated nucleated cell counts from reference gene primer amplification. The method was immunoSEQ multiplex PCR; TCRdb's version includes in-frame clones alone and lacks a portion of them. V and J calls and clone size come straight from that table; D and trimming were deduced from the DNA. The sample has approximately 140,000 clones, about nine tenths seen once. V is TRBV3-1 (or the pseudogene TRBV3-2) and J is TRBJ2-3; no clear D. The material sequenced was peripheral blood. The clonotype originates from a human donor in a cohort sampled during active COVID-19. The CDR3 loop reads CASSQFPSSTDTQYF. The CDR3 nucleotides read TGTGCCAGCAGCCAGTTTCCTTCTAGCACAGATACGCAGTATTTT.